Listed below are T cell receptor beta chains from one sample, sequenced in a study of T cells in Graves' hyperthyroidism and ophthalmopathy. MiXCR, applied by TCRdb to the multiplex PCR reads, yields one record per CDR3 protein. The data show more than 300,000 distinct CDR3 sequences, approximately 15% seen once. Sequenced: blood. The receptors shown here come from a woman aged 60 to 75 with Graves' hyperthyroidism. Each CDR3 is given with its conserved first and last residue. Each record gives: J gene, clone size, D gene, V gene, CDR3 DNA, CDR3 protein. The D gene is left open where the match is weak. Rows may omit the clone size; those that give it use once, few, many or a size class.

TRBJ2-5	many	TRBD2	TRBV11-2	TGTGCCAGCAGCCCCGGGGGGGGTTTGGAGACCCAGTACTTC	CASSPGGGLETQYF
TRBJ2-1	few	-	TRBV29-1	TGCAGCGTTGGAAGGGAATACAATGAGCAGTTCTTC	CSVGREYNEQFF
TRBJ1-1	many	-	TRBV27	TGTGCCAGCAGTCCCGCCGGGACACGTGAAGCTTTCTTT	CASSPAGTREAFF
TRBJ1-1	many	TRBD1	TRBV3-1	TGTGCCAGCACGAGACAGGGGAGCACTGAAGCTTTCTTT	CASTRQGSTEAFF
TRBJ1-2	many	-	TRBV15	TGTGCCACCAGGTCTAAGACACCGACCTATGGCTACACCTTC	CATRSKTPTYGYTF
TRBJ1-1	many	-	TRBV20-1	TGCAGTGCTAGCCCGCCTAGGGGGATGAACACTGAAGCTTTCTTT	CSASPPRGMNTEAFF
TRBJ1-1	many	-	TRBV10-3	TGTGCCATCAGTGAGTCCCCGGGAAGGGGGAACACTGAAGCTTTCTTT	CAISESPGRGNTEAFF
TRBJ2-3	many	-	TRBV20-1	TGCAGTGCTAGACGGCCCTACCCGGTCGCAGATACGCAGTATTTT	CSARRPYPVADTQYF
TRBJ2-1	many	TRBD2	TRBV12-3/TRBV12-4	TGTGCCAGCAGTATCCTAGCGGGAGGGAGGAATGAGCAGTTCTTC	CASSILAGGRNEQFF
TRBJ2-7	many	-	TRBV2	TGTGCCAGCAGTGACCCGCGATTGGCTCCAGAGCAGTACTTC	CASSDPRLAPEQYF
TRBJ2-5	-	-	TRBV11-3	TGTGCCAGCAGCTTCGGAGGAGGGAGGGAGACCCAGTACTTC	CASSFGGGRETQYF
TRBJ2-1	many	-	TRBV12-3/TRBV12-4	TGTGCCAGCAGTACTAATCCGGGCACCTACAATGAGCAGTTCTTC	CASSTNPGTYNEQFF
TRBJ2-3	few	-	TRBV20-1	TGCAGTGCCTCGGCGGGGGCGAAGACAGATACGCAGTATTTT	CSASAGAKTDTQYF
TRBJ2-5	many	-	TRBV6-6	TGTGCCAGCAGTTACGTCAGGGGAAAAGAGACCCAGTACTTC	CASSYVRGKETQYF
TRBJ1-1	many	TRBD1	TRBV11-2	TGTGCCAGCAGCCGCCCGGGACAGGTAATTGAAGCTTTCTTT	CASSRPGQVIEAFF
TRBJ2-2	many	-	TRBV3-1	TGTGCCAGCACCAAGCACGGCACCGGGGAGCTGTTTTTT	CASTKHGTGELFF
TRBJ2-2	many	TRBD1	TRBV5-1	TGCGCCAGCAGCATTGGACAGGGATCGGCCGGGGAGCTGTTTTTT	CASSIGQGSAGELFF
TRBJ1-3	few	-	TRBV13	TGTGCCAGCAGCCCCCGACAAGGGCGGGGAAACACCATATATTTT	CASSPRQGRGNTIYF
TRBJ2-1	-	TRBD2	TRBV18	TGTGCCAGCTCACCACCGATACTAGCGCGCAATGAGCAGTTCTTC	CASSPPILARNEQFF
TRBJ2-7	many	-	TRBV28	TGTGCCAGCCGTCCTATTTTCCCCTCCTACGAGCAGTACTTC	CASRPIFPSYEQYF
TRBJ2-7	many	TRBD2	TRBV6-1	TGTGCCAGCAGTGAATGGGCGGGAGTAGGCTACGAGCAGTACTTC	CASSEWAGVGYEQYF
TRBJ2-3	-	TRBD2	TRBV20-1	TGCAGTGCCGGGGGGACTAGCCGCACAGATACGCAGTATTTT	CSAGGTSRTDTQYF
TRBJ2-1	few	TRBD2	TRBV4-1	TGCGCCAGCAGACGGACTAGCGGGAGCCATGAGCAGTTCTTC	CASRRTSGSHEQFF
TRBJ1-3	-	-	TRBV7-9	TGTGCCAGCAGCTTAGATGGACGGAGCACCATATATTTT	CASSLDGRSTIYF
TRBJ2-7	few	TRBD1	TRBV5-1	TGCGCCAGCAGCCGGGACAGGGCTTTTTACGAGCAGTACTTC	CASSRDRAFYEQYF
TRBJ2-2	-	TRBD2	TRBV5-1	TGCGCCAGCAGCTTGTGGGTTAGCGGGAGCCCCAACACCGGGGAGCTGTTTTTT	CASSLWVSGSPNTGELFF
TRBJ2-1	-	-	TRBV18	TGCGCCAGCTCACTATGGACAGAGGCAGATGAGCAGTTCTTC	CASSLWTEADEQFF
TRBJ1-1	many	-	TRBV20-1	TGCAGTGCTAGGATGAACACTGAAGCTTTCTTT	CSARMNTEAFF
TRBJ2-5	many	TRBD2	TRBV20-1	TGCAGTGCTAGACGGACTAGCAGAGAGACCCAGTACTTC	CSARRTSRETQYF